These 14 T cell receptor beta chains came from one sample sequenced in a study of cytomegalovirus exposure and HLA in healthy donors. The PCR made use of 60 Vbeta and 13 Jbeta primers. Profiling relied on immunoSEQ multiplex PCR, and the TCRdb table lists in-frame clones only, not all of them. The table includes under 65,000 clones, around three quarters detected once. The sequenced sample was PBMCs. All receptors derive from a man between 25 and 39 years old in good health and CMV-seropositive.

The chain employs TRBV4-1 and TRBJ2-7; D gene ambiguous. V was pared by 2 bases and J by 5 bases, with 16 bases between. There are 15 residues in the CDR3. Germline-derived CDR1 and CDR2 are MGHRA and YSYEKL. The CDR3 loop reads CASSQTYRRGHEQYF. The CDR3 DNA reads TGCGCCAGCAGCCAAACTTACCGGCGAGGCCACGAGCAGTACTTC.

J is TRBJ1-2 and V is TRBV5-5, with a possible D match to TRBD1 (5 bases). Germline V lookup: CDR1 SGHKS, CDR2 YYEKEE (reference sequence). CDR3 length: 16 amino acids. V was cut by 6 bases and J by 4 bases, with 22 bases left in between. Written as DNA, the CDR3 is TGTGCCAGCACCACCGCTTTGGCGGGACTCGCCTATGGCTACACCTTC. It codes for CASTTALAGLAYGYTF.

The chain uses TRBV7-8 and TRBJ1-5; D may be TRBD1 (6 bases). CDR1 is SGHVS, CDR2 FQNEAQ, per germline. Trimming removed 1 base from V and 0 bases from J, with 13 bases in between. CDR3 length equals 17 residues. The DNA for the CDR3 is TGTGCCAGCAGCTTAGTGGGGGCAGGGAATAGCAATCAGCCCCAGCATTTT. Protein sequence: CASSLVGAGNSNQPQHF.

The count of this clone is one. The chain couples TRBV9 to TRBJ2-7; D is possibly TRBD1 (6 bases). The V gene lost 4 bases and the J gene lost 1 base, with 12 bases spanning the gap. This CDR3 comprises 14 residues. Germline-derived CDR1 and CDR2 are SGDLS and YYNGEE. CDR3 coding DNA: TGTGCCAGCAGCCCCAGGACAGTTTCCTACGAGCAGTACTTC. It is translated as CASSPRTVSYEQYF.

This clone showed up just a few times. The rearrangement links TRBV6-1 to TRBJ1-5, with 7 bases identical to TRBD1. Trimming cost V 3 bases and J 5 bases; bases outside gene matches: 4. The CDR3 has 14 amino acids. CDR1 is MNHNS and CDR2 is SASEGT in the germline V gene. CDR3 loop: CASSETGPDQPQHF. The DNA of the CDR3 is TGTGCCAGCAGTGAGACAGGGCCTGATCAGCCCCAGCATTTT.

V is TRBV11-2 and J is TRBJ2-7; no reliable D call. Germline CDR1 reads SGHAT; CDR2 reads FQNNGV. The CDR3 length is 13 residues. V lost 0 bases, J lost 1 base, and 4 bases lay in between. CDR3 sequence reads: CASSLDSSYEQYF. CDR3 in DNA: TGTGCCAGCAGCTTAGACAGTTCCTACGAGCAGTACTTC. The whole variable domain, filled in from reference TRBV11-2 and TRBJ2-7, reads EAGVAQSPRYKIIEKRQSVAFWCNPISGHATLYWYQQILGQGPKLLIQFQNNGVVDDSQLPKDRFSAERLKGVDSTLKIQPAKLEDSAVYLCASSLDSSYEQYFGPGTRLTVT.

V usage is TRBV5-1 and J usage is TRBJ1-3, with TRBD1 matching 9 bases. With 4 bases clipped from V and 4 bases from J, the junction kept 9 bases outside the gene matches. The CDR3 contains 16 residues. Germline V gene lookup returns CDR1 SGHRS and CDR2 YFSETQ. CDR3 residues: CASSAGTGPPGNTIYF. The CDR3 DNA reads as TGCGCCAGCAGCGCGGGGACAGGGCCTCCCGGAAACACCATATATTTT. The complete variable domain, with remaining parts taken from reference TRBV5-1 and TRBJ1-3, reads KAGVTQTPRYLIKTRGQQVTLSCSPISGHRSVSWYQQTPGQGLQFLFEYFSETQRNKGNFPGRFSGRQFSNSRSEMNVSTLELGDSALYLCASSAGTGPPGNTIYFGEGSWLTVV.

This chain joins TRBV19 and TRBJ1-1, with 7 bases aligning to TRBD1. Germline loops: CDR1 LNHDA, CDR2 SQIVND (reference sequence). CDR3 size: 12 residues. V lost 4 bases and J lost 7; bases outside the gene matches: 3. This CDR3 reads CASSRGTVEAFF. The CDR3 DNA reads as TGTGCCAGTAGTAGGGGGACAGTTGAAGCTTTCTTT.

This chain uses TRBV7-9 with TRBJ2-5; 8 positions agree with TRBD2. V gave up 3 bases and J gave up 3 bases; unmatched junction bases: 6. Germline-derived CDR1 and CDR2 are SEHNR and FQNEAQ (reference sequence). This CDR3 has 15 residues. The chain's CDR3 is CASSFVGRGEETQYF. DNA for the CDR3: TGTGCCAGCAGCTTCGTGGGGCGGGGGGAAGAGACCCAGTACTTC.

The J gene is TRBJ1-2, the V gene TRBV14, with TRBD1 as a possible D gene (5 bases). The CDR3 is made up of 15 amino acids. Germline CDR1 is SGHDN and CDR2 is FVKESK. V was cut by 1 base and J by 3 bases, with 12 bases left in between. Here the CDR3 reads CASSQVYSGYYGYTF. CDR3 coding DNA: TGTGCCAGCAGCCAAGTTTACTCAGGGTACTATGGCTACACCTTC.

This clone was seen a single time. The junction departs from the called germline gene at one end, perhaps through a read error. The rearrangement links TRBV29-1 to TRBJ1-2; a weak D match, TRBD1 (6 bases). This CDR3 comprises 13 residues. Germline V gene sequence: CDR1 SQVTM, CDR2 ANQGSEA. CDR3 in amino acids: CSVAPQGPYGYTF. The CDR3 bases are TGTAGCGTTGCACCACAGGGACCCTATGGCTACACCTTC.

This clone was counted only a few times. The rearrangement joins TRBV5-6 to TRBJ1-4, with a tentative D call TRBD1 (5 bases). In germline, CDR1 is SGHDT, CDR2 YYEEEE. The V and J ends lost 0 bases and 3 bases respectively, with 6 bases between them. CDR3 size: 14 residues. The CDR3: CASSLAGPNEKLFF. As DNA, the CDR3 is TGTGCCAGCAGCTTGGCAGGGCCTAATGAAAAACTGTTTTTT.

The rearrangement joins TRBV7-6 to TRBJ2-7, with TRBD1 matching over 10 bases. CDR3 length: 16 amino acids. V lost 3 bases, J lost 2 bases, and 7 bases stayed unmatched. The germline V gene encodes CDR1 SGHVS and CDR2 FNYEAQ. The CDR3 reads CASSLGAGTGAYEQYF. Written as DNA, the CDR3 is TGTGCCAGCAGCTTGGGAGCCGGGACAGGGGCCTACGAGCAGTACTTC.

This clone was seen just once. The genes are TRBV7-8 and TRBJ1-3; D not certain. The germline CDR1 and CDR2 sequences are SGHVS and FQNEAQ. Deletions cut 1 base from V and 0 bases from J, with 13 bases between. CDR3 length equals 17 residues. Here the CDR3 reads CASSLVGGLLSGNTIYF. CDR3 in DNA: TGTGCCAGCAGCTTAGTGGGAGGGTTACTCTCTGGAAACACCATATATTTT. The full variable domain, completed using reference TRBV7-8 and TRBJ1-3, is GAGVSQSPRYKVAKRGQDVALRCDPISGHVSLFWYQQALGQGPEFLTYFQNEAQLDKSGLPSDRFFAERPEGSVSTLKIQRTQQEDSAVYLCASSLVGGLLSGNTIYFGEGSWLTVV.